This T cell receptor beta chain was captured by sequencing in a study of shared clonotypes between healthy human individuals. The table came from immunoSEQ multiplex PCR; TCRdb's copy has only in-frame clones and leaves some out. The table shows over a million clones, with about 75% occurring only once. This clone was seen a handful of times. The germline gives CDR1 SGHRS, CDR2 YFSETQ. This CDR3 spans 16 amino acids. The junction had 15 bases not matched to a gene; V was cut back by 6 bases and J by 8 bases. The chain joins TRBV5-1 to TRBJ2-1, with 9 bases aligning to TRBD2. The sequence derives from a young man in good health. Sample: memory CD4+ T cells sorted from blood. This sample's subset: CD45RA-negative fraction. The CDR3: CASTPGGGAFADEQFF. The DNA for the CDR3 is TGCGCCAGCACCCCCGGCGGGGGGGCTTTCGCCGATGAGCAGTTCTTC.